The rows below give T cell receptor beta chains drawn from one sample of a study of T cells in Graves' hyperthyroidism and ophthalmopathy. TCRdb reprocessed the multiplex PCR reads with MiXCR, giving one entry per CDR3 protein. The data contain a few hundred thousand distinct CDR3 sequences, 12% to 15% of them singletons. Specimen: blood. Receptors originate from a middle-aged woman with Graves' ophthalmopathy. The CDR3 runs from the conserved cysteine through the conserved F or W. The D gene is left open where the match is weak. Expanded clones get a size class; other rows say once, few or many, or leave the size out.

clone size: many; V gene: TRBV11-2; J gene: TRBJ2-5; D gene: TRBD2; CDR3 protein: CASSLDSGGLETQYF; CDR3 DNA: TGTGCCAGCAGCTTGGATAGCGGGGGGTTAGAGACCCAGTACTTC
clone size: few; V gene: TRBV4-2; J gene: TRBJ1-6; D gene: NA; CDR3 protein: CASSQEVGNNSPLHF; CDR3 DNA: TGTGCCAGCAGCCAAGAGGTCGGTAATAATTCACCCCTCCACTTT
clone size: few; V gene: TRBV18; J gene: TRBJ2-1; D gene: TRBD1; CDR3 protein: CASSPAGTGGYNEQFF; CDR3 DNA: TGTGCCAGCTCCCCCGCCGGGACAGGGGGCTACAATGAGCAGTTCTTC
clone size: NA; V gene: TRBV7-9; J gene: TRBJ1-5; D gene: NA; CDR3 protein: CASSLGHQPQHF; CDR3 DNA: TGTGCCAGCAGCTTAGGGCACCAGCCCCAGCATTTT
clone size: many; V gene: TRBV6-1; J gene: TRBJ1-2; D gene: NA; CDR3 protein: CASSEGVAGYYGYTF; CDR3 DNA: TGTGCCAGCAGTGAAGGGGTGGCAGGCTACTATGGCTACACCTTC
clone size: NA; V gene: TRBV28; J gene: TRBJ2-2; D gene: NA; CDR3 protein: CASSLRTNRIGELFF; CDR3 DNA: TGTGCCAGCAGTCTTCGGACTAATCGAATCGGGGAGCTGTTTTTT
clone size: many; V gene: TRBV3-1; J gene: TRBJ2-4; D gene: NA; CDR3 protein: CASSQGRLAKNIQYF; CDR3 DNA: TGTGCCAGCAGCCAAGGACGGCTAGCCAAAAACATTCAGTACTTC
clone size: few; V gene: TRBV7-8; J gene: TRBJ1-1; D gene: TRBD1; CDR3 protein: CASSLRTGGGTEAFF; CDR3 DNA: TGTGCCAGCAGCTTGAGGACAGGGGGCGGAACTGAAGCTTTCTTT
clone size: NA; V gene: TRBV19; J gene: TRBJ1-2; D gene: NA; CDR3 protein: CASSPGVVSYGYTF; CDR3 DNA: TGTGCCAGTAGTCCGGGGGTTGTTTCCTATGGCTACACCTTC
clone size: NA; V gene: TRBV14; J gene: TRBJ2-7; D gene: NA; CDR3 protein: CASSLRPGYEQYF; CDR3 DNA: TGTGCCAGCAGCCTACGACCGGGCTACGAGCAGTACTTC
clone size: NA; V gene: TRBV4-2; J gene: TRBJ1-2; D gene: TRBD1; CDR3 protein: CASSQEQGHGYTF; CDR3 DNA: TGTGCCAGCAGCCAAGAACAGGGGCATGGCTACACCTTC
clone size: NA; V gene: TRBV19; J gene: TRBJ2-7; D gene: NA; CDR3 protein: CASSIVIRRSPISYEQYF; CDR3 DNA: TGTGCCAGTAGTATAGTTATACGCAGGTCCCCAATCTCCTACGAGCAGTACTTC
clone size: many; V gene: TRBV3-1; J gene: TRBJ2-3; D gene: TRBD2; CDR3 protein: CASSPYASGTTDTQYF; CDR3 DNA: TGTGCCAGCAGCCCCTACGCTAGCGGGACTACAGATACGCAGTATTTT
clone size: many; V gene: TRBV7-9; J gene: TRBJ1-1; D gene: NA; CDR3 protein: CASTRQYTEAFF; CDR3 DNA: TGTGCCAGCACCAGACAGTACACTGAAGCTTTCTTT
clone size: NA; V gene: TRBV4-2; J gene: TRBJ2-1; D gene: TRBD2; CDR3 protein: CASSQSGGLSSYNEQFF; CDR3 DNA: TGTGCCAGCAGCCAGAGCGGGGGGCTCAGCTCCTACAATGAGCAGTTCTTC
clone size: few; V gene: TRBV5-6; J gene: TRBJ1-1; D gene: TRBD1; CDR3 protein: CASSLTGGPEAFF; CDR3 DNA: TGTGCCAGCAGCTTAACAGGGGGGCCTGAAGCTTTCTTT
clone size: few; V gene: TRBV6-1; J gene: TRBJ2-1; D gene: TRBD2; CDR3 protein: CASSTTGTSGVNEQFF; CDR3 DNA: TGTGCCAGCAGTACCACTGGGACTAGCGGGGTCAATGAGCAGTTCTTC
clone size: NA; V gene: TRBV24-1; J gene: TRBJ2-7; D gene: NA; CDR3 protein: CATSRAGTYEQYF; CDR3 DNA: TGTGCCACCAGTCGCGCCGGAACTTACGAGCAGTACTTC
clone size: NA; V gene: TRBV30; J gene: TRBJ2-7; D gene: NA; CDR3 protein: CAHGRPSSYEQYF; CDR3 DNA: TGTGCCCACGGACGTCCGAGCTCCTACGAGCAGTACTTC
clone size: many; V gene: TRBV12-3/TRBV12-4; J gene: TRBJ1-5; D gene: NA; CDR3 protein: CASSFGTASNQPQHF; CDR3 DNA: TGTGCCAGCAGTTTTGGAACCGCCAGCAATCAGCCCCAGCATTTT
clone size: many; V gene: TRBV28; J gene: TRBJ2-7; D gene: TRBD2; CDR3 protein: CASSPAGTSLRRYEQYF; CDR3 DNA: TGTGCCAGCAGCCCGGCCGGGACTAGCCTTCGGCGTTACGAGCAGTACTTC
clone size: NA; V gene: TRBV3-1; J gene: TRBJ2-7; D gene: NA; CDR3 protein: CASSHTVAAVGEQYF; CDR3 DNA: TGTGCCAGCAGCCACACCGTAGCGGCGGTGGGGGAGCAGTACTTC
clone size: many; V gene: TRBV5-6; J gene: TRBJ2-1; D gene: NA; CDR3 protein: CASSFDSRLRNEQFF; CDR3 DNA: TGTGCCAGCAGCTTTGACTCAAGGCTGAGGAATGAGCAGTTCTTC
clone size: many; V gene: TRBV7-2; J gene: TRBJ2-7; D gene: NA; CDR3 protein: CASSFYGSQTYEQYF; CDR3 DNA: TGTGCCAGCAGCTTCTACGGGAGTCAGACCTACGAGCAGTACTTC
clone size: NA; V gene: TRBV18; J gene: TRBJ2-7; D gene: NA; CDR3 protein: CASSPGGPPYEQYF; CDR3 DNA: TGTGCCAGCTCACCCGGGGGGCCCCCCTACGAGCAGTACTTC
clone size: NA; V gene: TRBV27; J gene: TRBJ1-2; D gene: TRBD1; CDR3 protein: CASSRLQGASYGYTF; CDR3 DNA: TGTGCCAGCAGTAGACTACAGGGGGCCAGCTATGGCTACACCTTC
clone size: NA; V gene: TRBV18; J gene: TRBJ1-1; D gene: NA; CDR3 protein: CASSPKTGFTEAFF; CDR3 DNA: TGTGCCAGCTCGCCAAAAACAGGGTTCACTGAAGCTTTCTTT
clone size: many; V gene: TRBV20-1; J gene: TRBJ2-5; D gene: NA; CDR3 protein: CSARDGVWGGSPPGGQYF; CDR3 DNA: TGCAGTGCTAGAGATGGGGTATGGGGCGGGTCCCCCCCCGGTGGTCAGTACTTC
clone size: many; V gene: TRBV29-1; J gene: TRBJ2-5; D gene: NA; CDR3 protein: CSVTKRETQYF; CDR3 DNA: TGCAGCGTAACTAAACGAGAGACCCAGTACTTC
clone size: many; V gene: TRBV7-9; J gene: TRBJ2-3; D gene: NA; CDR3 protein: CASGRGGTVTDTQYF; CDR3 DNA: TGTGCCAGCGGCAGGGGGGGGACTGTCACAGATACGCAGTATTTT
clone size: many; V gene: TRBV27; J gene: TRBJ2-7; D gene: TRBD2; CDR3 protein: CASSLSPSGRAVREQYF; CDR3 DNA: TGTGCCAGCAGTTTAAGTCCTAGCGGGAGGGCCGTGCGCGAGCAGTACTTC
clone size: many; V gene: TRBV27; J gene: TRBJ2-1; D gene: NA; CDR3 protein: CASSFGREHHNEQFF; CDR3 DNA: TGTGCCAGCAGTTTTGGTCGTGAACATCACAATGAGCAGTTCTTC
clone size: many; V gene: TRBV20-1; J gene: TRBJ2-7; D gene: NA; CDR3 protein: CSANPGQGPRIYEQYF; CDR3 DNA: TGCAGTGCTAACCCGGGACAAGGGCCCCGCATCTACGAGCAGTACTTC
clone size: few; V gene: TRBV5-8; J gene: TRBJ1-1; D gene: NA; CDR3 protein: CASSPRPTGYQSLTEAFF; CDR3 DNA: TGTGCCAGCAGCCCCCGCCCGACCGGTTACCAGTCCCTCACTGAAGCTTTCTTT
clone size: NA; V gene: TRBV12-5; J gene: TRBJ2-5; D gene: TRBD1; CDR3 protein: CASGQDRGSVEETQYF; CDR3 DNA: TGTGCTAGTGGCCAAGACAGGGGGTCCGTTGAAGAGACCCAGTACTTC
clone size: NA; V gene: TRBV19; J gene: TRBJ1-6; D gene: NA; CDR3 protein: CASTYEGPNSPLHF; CDR3 DNA: TGTGCCAGTACCTATGAGGGGCCGAATTCACCCCTCCACTTT
clone size: NA; V gene: TRBV5-1; J gene: TRBJ1-6; D gene: TRBD1; CDR3 protein: CASSPGQTTSYNSPLHF; CDR3 DNA: TGCGCCAGCAGCCCGGGACAGACGACATCCTATAATTCACCCCTCCACTTT
clone size: many; V gene: TRBV6-1; J gene: TRBJ2-7; D gene: NA; CDR3 protein: CASSAGHYSYEQYF; CDR3 DNA: TGTGCCAGCTCAGCCGGACACTACTCCTACGAGCAGTACTTC
clone size: many; V gene: TRBV12-3/TRBV12-4; J gene: TRBJ2-2; D gene: NA; CDR3 protein: CASSPTYKNTGELFF; CDR3 DNA: TGTGCCAGCAGCCCCACCTACAAGAACACCGGGGAGCTGTTTTTT
clone size: NA; V gene: TRBV10-3; J gene: TRBJ2-5; D gene: NA; CDR3 protein: CAISGLGGETQYF; CDR3 DNA: TGTGCCATCAGTGGCCTGGGTGGAGAGACCCAGTACTTC
clone size: NA; V gene: TRBV9; J gene: TRBJ2-7; D gene: TRBD1; CDR3 protein: CASSVGTGTAYEQYF; CDR3 DNA: TGTGCCAGCAGCGTAGGCACCGGGACAGCCTACGAGCAGTACTTC
clone size: many; V gene: TRBV28; J gene: TRBJ2-7; D gene: NA; CDR3 protein: CASNWGSYEQYF; CDR3 DNA: TGTGCCAGCAACTGGGGATCCTACGAGCAGTACTTC
clone size: NA; V gene: TRBV30; J gene: TRBJ1-1; D gene: TRBD1; CDR3 protein: CAWSRGQKNTEAFF; CDR3 DNA: TGTGCCTGGAGCCGGGGACAGAAGAACACTGAAGCTTTCTTT
clone size: many; V gene: TRBV15; J gene: TRBJ2-5; D gene: NA; CDR3 protein: CATSRDDERETQYF; CDR3 DNA: TGTGCCACCAGCAGAGATGACGAAAGGGAGACCCAGTACTTC
clone size: many; V gene: TRBV2; J gene: TRBJ2-5; D gene: TRBD1; CDR3 protein: CASSEGWTGQETQYF; CDR3 DNA: TGTGCCAGCAGTGAAGGCTGGACAGGCCAAGAGACCCAGTACTTC
clone size: few; V gene: TRBV11-2; J gene: TRBJ1-2; D gene: NA; CDR3 protein: CASSPYGARLGYTF; CDR3 DNA: TGTGCCAGCAGCCCCTACGGGGCTCGTTTGGGCTACACCTTC
clone size: many; V gene: TRBV28; J gene: TRBJ2-1; D gene: NA; CDR3 protein: CASSYDRNEQFF; CDR3 DNA: TGTGCCAGCAGCTACGACCGGAATGAGCAGTTCTTC
clone size: many; V gene: TRBV6-1; J gene: TRBJ1-2; D gene: TRBD1; CDR3 protein: CASSPRGQGHGYTF; CDR3 DNA: TGTGCCAGCAGTCCCAGAGGACAGGGTCATGGCTACACCTTC
clone size: few; V gene: TRBV11-2; J gene: TRBJ2-2; D gene: NA; CDR3 protein: CASSFRGELGTGELFF; CDR3 DNA: TGTGCCAGCAGCTTTAGAGGGGAGTTAGGCACCGGGGAGCTGTTTTTT
clone size: NA; V gene: TRBV20-1; J gene: TRBJ2-1; D gene: NA; CDR3 protein: CSASGSGLDEQFF; CDR3 DNA: TGCAGTGCTAGCGGGAGTGGTTTGGATGAGCAGTTCTTC
clone size: few; V gene: TRBV29-1; J gene: TRBJ1-2; D gene: NA; CDR3 protein: CSVVSPTGPTYTF; CDR3 DNA: TGCAGCGTTGTCTCCCCGACAGGACCAACCTACACCTTC
clone size: many; V gene: TRBV6-1; J gene: TRBJ1-4; D gene: TRBD1; CDR3 protein: CASRSGTGGRRLFF; CDR3 DNA: TGTGCCAGCAGATCCGGGACAGGGGGCCGTAGACTGTTTTTT
clone size: few; V gene: TRBV3-1; J gene: TRBJ2-1; D gene: TRBD2; CDR3 protein: CASSQGASGTNEQFF; CDR3 DNA: TGTGCCAGCAGCCAAGGGGCTAGCGGGACGAATGAGCAGTTCTTC
clone size: NA; V gene: TRBV2; J gene: TRBJ1-5; D gene: NA; CDR3 protein: CATSLGEHPSTDTQHF; CDR3 DNA: TGTGCCACCTCACTAGGGGAACATCCTAGCACAGATACGCAGCATTTT
clone size: NA; V gene: TRBV6-2/TRBV6-3; J gene: TRBJ2-2; D gene: TRBD1; CDR3 protein: CASRRRDRVRGFGELFF; CDR3 DNA: TGTGCCAGCAGACGGAGGGACAGGGTCCGAGGATTCGGGGAGCTGTTTTTT